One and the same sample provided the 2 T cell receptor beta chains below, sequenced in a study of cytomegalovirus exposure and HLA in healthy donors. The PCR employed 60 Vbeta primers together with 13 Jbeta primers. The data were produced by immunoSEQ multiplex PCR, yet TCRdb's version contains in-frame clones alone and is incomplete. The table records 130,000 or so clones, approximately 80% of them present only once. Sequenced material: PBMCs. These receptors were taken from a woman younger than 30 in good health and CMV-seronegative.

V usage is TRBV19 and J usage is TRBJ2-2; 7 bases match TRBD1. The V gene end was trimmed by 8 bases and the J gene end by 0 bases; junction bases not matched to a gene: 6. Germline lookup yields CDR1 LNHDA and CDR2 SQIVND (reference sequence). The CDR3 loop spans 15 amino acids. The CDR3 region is CASQPGQPNTGELFF. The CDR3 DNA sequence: TGTGCCAGTCAGCCGGGACAGCCGAACACCGGGGAGCTGTTTTTT.

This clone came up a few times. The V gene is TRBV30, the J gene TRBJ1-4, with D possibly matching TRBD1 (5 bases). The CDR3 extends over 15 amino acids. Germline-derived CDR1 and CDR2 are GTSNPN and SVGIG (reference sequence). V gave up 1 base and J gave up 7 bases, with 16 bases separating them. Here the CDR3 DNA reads TGTGCCTGGAGTGCCTGGGGCAGGGTGACTGAAAAACTGTTTTTT. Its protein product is CAWSAWGRVTEKLFF.